This TCR beta chain was retrieved from a study of T cells expressing NK-cell markers. The cDNA for TCR beta came from 5'RACE template switching with UMIs. TCRdb re-called the 5' RACE reads and catalogs CDR3 proteins one per entry, DNA excluded. The repertoire shows around 100,000 distinct CDR3 sequences; the top ten hold around 18%. Study-wide points: The CD3+CD56-NKG2C+ fraction of several donors was also led by these clonotypes.

With regard to this clonotype: Its antigen is unknown.

The CDR3 consists of 15 residues. Per germline, CDR1 MNHEY and CDR2 SVGEGT. V and J are TRBV6-2 or TRBV6-3 and TRBJ2-7; the TRBD2 assignment by TCRdb is unverifiable without DNA. The sequencing input was blood T cells: a sorted CD56 or NKG2C T cell subset, CD4+ or CD8+ T cells, or bulk PBMC T cells (not recorded which). This TCR was sampled from a woman between 18 and 75 years old in good health. The CDR3 here is CASSYLLAGTYEQYF.